The present T cell receptor beta chain was sequenced within a study of Graves' ophthalmopathy and Graves' hyperthyroidism. CDR1 and CDR2 from the germline V gene are SEHNR and FQNEAQ (reference sequence). This CDR3 region has 13 residues. V gave up 3 bases and J gave up 8 bases, with 10 bases separating them. This clonotype was observed many times. Its antigen is as yet unknown. Amplification of TCR beta CDR3 regions used RNA transcripts. RT-PCR in the first round used HTBI primers; a second-round multiplex PCR followed. TCRdb independently ran MiXCR on the multiplex PCR reads; one entry per CDR3 protein. Of about 550,000 distinct CDR3 sequences listed, about 35% are singletons. Study-wide points: Ophthalmopathy cases were distinguished from stable hyperthyroidism by a 13-signature model, reaching about 91% sensitivity and around 77% specificity. Its predictions of ophthalmopathy progression gave the model almost 71% sensitivity and 72% to 85% specificity.

The receptor was isolated from an adult man with Graves' hyperthyroidism. This chain joins TRBV7-9 and TRBJ1-4; D gene uncertain. The sequenced sample consisted of peripheral blood or thyroid tissue (not recorded which). The CDR3 region has the DNA TGTGCCAGCAGCTTCTACAGTGACGAAAAACTGTTTTTT. Translation: CASSFYSDEKLFF.